This T cell receptor beta chain is from a study of human T cells and chemical hapten exposure. Study as a whole: TCR yields per sample varied mostly from small pooled library volume differences.

This sample's time point: patch test 1, 2 weeks after DPC sensitization. Described treatment: therapeutic diphenylcyclopropenone sensitization with weekly scalp DPC. Each CDR3 protein gets one entry after TCRdb re-called the RACE reads with MiXCR. The data hold around 300,000 distinct CDR3 sequences, with 6% to 8.5% observed a single time. This receptor was obtained from a woman younger than 35 with alopecia areata. Some clones in this sample may be carry-over from other donors' samples. The source was whole blood, collected in connection with sensitization to the hapten diphenylcyclopropenone (DPC).

This CDR3 reads CASSYGSGSIGPLHF. The CDR3 nucleotides are TGTGCCAGCAGTTACGGGTCGGGGTCAATTGGGCCCCTCCACTTT. The gene calls are TRBV6-6 and TRBJ1-6, with unresolved D. This CDR3 spans 15 amino acids. Per the germline V gene, CDR1 is MNHNY and CDR2 is SVGAGI (reference sequence). Trimming shortened V by 2 bases and J by 13 bases, and 18 bases separated the two germline ends.